These 32 T cell receptor beta chains came from one sample sequenced in a study of T cell clones after liver transplantation. Using immunoSEQ multiplex PCR, the repertoire was profiled, and TCRdb retains in-frame clones only, with some absent. The table has under 60,000 clones, roughly three quarters seen once. The source was CD4+ T cells from blood, collected at the 22-month timepoint. The receptors stem from a human patient who received a liver transplant. Some T cells may arise from the graft donor.

The chain recombines TRBV29-1 with TRBJ2-3; 8 nucleotides line up with TRBD1. Germline-derived CDR1 and CDR2 are SQVTM and ANQGSEA. With V trimmed by 3 bases and J by 5 bases, 1 base remained unmatched. This CDR3 region has 12 residues. The CDR3 is CSVDRGQDTQYF. CDR3 DNA sequence: TGCAGCGTTGACAGGGGGCAAGATACGCAGTATTTT.

This chain uses TRBV27 with TRBJ2-2; D tentatively fits TRBD1 or TRBD2 (6 bases each). The germline V and J ends were trimmed by 4 bases and 5 bases, with 14 bases remaining between them. The CDR3 length is 15 residues. The V gene's germline CDR1 is MNHEY and CDR2 SMNVEV (reference sequence). As DNA, the CDR3 is TGTGCCAGCAGTTCCGTCATAGGGGGGACCGGGGAGCTGTTTTTT. Its protein product is CASSSVIGGTGELFF.

This chain uses TRBV5-4 with TRBJ2-1, with TRBD1 matching 7 bases. Germline loops: CDR1 SGHNT, CDR2 YYREEE (reference sequence). This CDR3 has 14 amino acids. The ends lost 7 bases at V and 5 bases at J; junction bases unmatched: 9. As DNA, the CDR3 is TGTGCCAGCGGGCCGGGACAGACCAACAATGAGCAGTTCTTC. Residues: CASGPGQTNNEQFF. The variable domain in full, completed from reference TRBV5-4 and TRBJ2-1, reads ETGVTQSPTHLIKTRGQQVTLRCSSQSGHNTVSWYQQALGQGPQFIFQYYREEENGRGNFPPRFSGLQFPNYSSELNVNALELDDSALYLCASGPGQTNNEQFFGPGTRLTVL.

This chain links TRBV7-2 with TRBJ1-1, with D unresolved. Trimming pared 1 base from V and 2 bases from J, leaving 8 bases between. The CDR3 runs 14 residues. In germline, CDR1 is SGHTA, CDR2 FQGNSA. CDR3 nucleotides: TGTGCCAGCAGCTTAGGTCCTAGTAACACTGAAGCTTTCTTT. It is translated as CASSLGPSNTEAFF.

This clone was counted only a few times. The chain links TRBV7-2 to TRBJ1-2; 9 bases are a match to TRBD1. This CDR3 is built from 15 residues. With 0 bases clipped from V and 4 bases from J, the junction kept 3 bases outside the gene matches. In germline, CDR1 is SGHTA, CDR2 FQGNSA. DNA of the CDR3: TGTGCCAGCAGCTTAGCGACAGGGGGGAGCTATGGCTACACCTTC. It yields the protein CASSLATGGSYGYTF.

V gene TRBV7-8 combines with J gene TRBJ1-2; the D is unclear. V was pared by 10 bases and J by 0 bases, with 12 bases between. There are 13 residues in the CDR3. Germline V lookup: CDR1 SGHVS, CDR2 FQNEAQ. This chain's CDR3 is CATGRPANYGYTF. The CDR3 nucleotides read TGTGCCACAGGACGGCCGGCTAACTATGGCTACACCTTC.

The chain recombines TRBV5-4 with TRBJ2-4; D not certain. Germline loops: CDR1 SGHNT, CDR2 YYREEE (reference sequence). This CDR3 region has 15 residues. Trimming cost V 4 bases and J 5 bases, with 16 bases left between them. CDR3 amino acids: CASSTDGNPQNIQYF. CDR3 DNA: TGTGCCAGCAGCACTGACGGAAACCCCCAAAACATTCAGTACTTC.

This clone was detected only a few times. The gene calls are TRBV7-9 and TRBJ2-7; D remains unclear. This CDR3 comprises 15 residues. With 5 bases removed from V and 6 bases from J, the gap between germline ends came to 20 bases. The germline gives CDR1 SEHNR, CDR2 FQNEAQ (reference sequence). CDR3 nucleotide sequence: TGTGCCAGCAGCCCCAGCATAGGGTTACTCCTCGAGCAGTACTTC. It codes for CASSPSIGLLLEQYF.

This sequence joins TRBV7-2 and TRBJ2-3; possible D gene TRBD2, 6 bases. The CDR3 runs 12 residues. The V end lost 2 bases, the J end lost 14 bases, and 14 bases lay between the germline ends. Per germline, CDR1 SGHTA and CDR2 FQGNSA. This chain's CDR3 is CASSLRVGGRYF. The CDR3, as DNA: TGTGCCAGCAGCTTAAGGGTTGGAGGGAGGTATTTT. The full variable domain, rest sourced from reference TRBV7-2 and TRBJ2-3, is GAGVSQSPSNKVTEKGKDVELRCDPISGHTALYWYRQSLGQGLEFLIYFQGNSAPDKSGLPSDRFSAERTGGSVSTLTIQRTQQEDSAVYLCASSLRVGGRYFGPGTRLTVL.

This clone showed up just once. This chain uses TRBV11-3 with TRBJ2-1, with D hard to call. There are 16 residues in the CDR3. CDR1 is SGHNT, CDR2 YENEEA, per germline. The V and J ends lost 3 bases and 1 base respectively, with 13 bases between them. In nucleotides, the CDR3 is TGTGCCAGCAGCTTCGATTCGGTACGGTCCTACAATGAGCAGTTCTTC. The encoded protein is CASSFDSVRSYNEQFF.

The chain recombines TRBV7-2 with TRBJ2-2; TRBD2 agrees at 8 bases. This CDR3 region has 15 residues. Germline V gives CDR1 SGHTA, CDR2 FQGNSA. Trimming removed 4 bases from V and 0 bases from J; junction bases left unmatched: 1. The CDR3 loop reads CASSSGGPNTGELFF. The CDR3 nucleotides are TGTGCCAGCAGCTCGGGGGGGCCGAACACCGGGGAGCTGTTTTTT. Looking up the rest from reference TRBV7-2 and TRBJ2-2 gives the full variable domain: GAGVSQSPSNKVTEKGKDVELRCDPISGHTALYWYRQSLGQGLEFLIYFQGNSAPDKSGLPSDRFSAERTGGSVSTLTIQRTQQEDSAVYLCASSSGGPNTGELFFGEGSRLTVL.

This clone was observed a few times. The chain uses TRBV28 and TRBJ2-6; D is unresolved. The CDR3 length is 20 residues. Trimming took off 7 bases at V and 4 bases at J, with 29 bases between the two ends. Germline lookup yields CDR1 MDHEN and CDR2 SYDVKM. CDR3 loop: CASNFRHLSARLNGANVLTF. As DNA, the CDR3 is TGTGCCAGCAATTTTCGGCACCTTTCAGCCCGTTTGAACGGGGCCAACGTCCTGACTTTC.

The chain recombines TRBV5-3 with TRBJ1-4; D is uncertain. TRBV5-3 is assigned to the ORF class and has an uncertain function. The V and J ends lost 2 bases and 15 bases respectively, with 11 bases between them. The CDR3 totals 11 residues. CDR3 nucleotides: TGTGCCAGAAGCTTCGGCCAGACCTTGTTTTTT. Protein: CARSFGQTLFF.

The CDR3 sequence: CASSYRGLNYEQYF. Written as DNA, the CDR3 is TGTGCCAGCAGTTACAGGGGGCTTAACTACGAGCAGTACTTC. V gene TRBV6-5 combines with J gene TRBJ2-7, with 7 bases matching TRBD1. CDR3 length equals 14 residues. Trimming removed 2 bases from V and 3 bases from J; junction bases left unmatched: 4. In germline, CDR1 is MNHEY, CDR2 SVGAGI.

This clone turned up a few times. V and J are TRBV7-9 and TRBJ2-1; D is possibly TRBD1 or TRBD2 (6 bases each). This CDR3 has 14 amino acids. CDR1 and CDR2 (germline): SEHNR, FQNEAQ (reference sequence). With 1 base removed from V and 5 bases from J, the gap between germline ends came to 9 bases. The CDR3 protein is CASSLEGGNNEQFF. In nucleotides, the CDR3 is TGTGCCAGCAGCTTAGAGGGGGGTAACAATGAGCAGTTCTTC. Using reference TRBV7-9 and TRBJ2-1 for the parts outside the CDR3, the full variable domain is DTGVSQNPRHKITKRGQNVTFRCDPISEHNRLYWYRQTLGQGPEFLTYFQNEAQLEKSRLLSDRFSAERPKGSFSTLEIQRTEQGDSAMYLCASSLEGGNNEQFFGPGTRLTVL.

The chain carries TRBV20-1 and TRBJ2-1, with D perhaps TRBD1 (5 bases). Per the germline V gene, CDR1 is DFQATT and CDR2 is SNEGSKA (reference sequence). Trimming removed 5 bases at V and 9 bases at J, with 11 bases between. The CDR3 runs to 11 residues. The CDR3 loop reads CSASLRGEQFF. CDR3 in DNA: TGCAGTGCTTCCCTTAGGGGTGAGCAGTTCTTC.

The chain recombines TRBV18 with TRBJ2-2; TRBD2 might be the D (6 bases). With 6 bases removed from V and 5 bases from J, the gap between germline ends came to 10 bases. Germline loops: CDR1 KGHSH, CDR2 LQKENI. This CDR3 is 13 amino acids long. The CDR3, as DNA: TGTGCCAGCTCCCTTGGGACTACCGGGGAGCTGTTTTTT. This codes for CASSLGTTGELFF.

V and J are TRBV6-5 and TRBJ2-7; D assignment may be TRBD1 or TRBD2 (5 bases each). This CDR3 spans 15 amino acids. Looked up from germline, CDR1 is MNHEY and CDR2 is SVGAGI. V dropped 5 bases and J dropped 3 bases, with 17 bases sitting between them. CDR3 DNA sequence: TGTGCCAGCAGTACCCAGAGGCGAGGGGTCTACGAGCAGTACTTC. Residues: CASSTQRRGVYEQYF.

This clone was observed a few times. This chain uses TRBV30 with TRBJ1-6, with D hard to call. Trimming left V 4 bases short and J 7 bases short, with 11 bases between. CDR1 and CDR2 from the germline V gene are GTSNPN and SVGIG (reference sequence). This CDR3 contains 13 residues. The CDR3 coding sequence is TGTGCCTGGACTTTAGGTTTAAATTCACCCCTCCACTTT. Translation: CAWTLGLNSPLHF.

The chain employs TRBV11-2 and TRBJ2-3; maybe TRBD2 (7 bases). Trimming removed 5 bases from V and 0 bases from J, with 12 bases in between. This CDR3 spans 15 amino acids. Germline-derived CDR1 and CDR2 are SGHAT and FQNNGV. Here the CDR3 DNA reads TGTGCCAGCAGCCGCGGGGGCGTGAGCACAGATACGCAGTATTTT. This sequence encodes CASSRGGVSTDTQYF.

The chain recombines TRBV18 with TRBJ1-1; 10 bases are shared with TRBD1. The trim removed 1 base at V and 4 bases at J, leaving 6 bases unmatched. The CDR3 is 16 residues long. Germline V gene lookup returns CDR1 KGHSH and CDR2 LQKENI. The CDR3 here is CASSPRDRGDGTEAFF. In nucleotides, the CDR3 is TGTGCCAGCTCACCACGGGACAGGGGCGACGGCACTGAAGCTTTCTTT.

The V and J genes are TRBV19 and TRBJ2-5; 9 nucleotides line up with TRBD1. CDR1 LNHDA and CDR2 SQIVND come from the germline V gene (reference sequence). J was trimmed by 5 bases and V by 6 bases; bases with no gene match: 10. This CDR3 has 15 amino acids. The CDR3: CASSLQGATGETQYF. In nucleotides, the CDR3 is TGTGCCAGTAGCCTACAGGGGGCGACGGGTGAGACCCAGTACTTC.

This sequence joins TRBV5-6 and TRBJ1-2; D not certain. CDR3 length: 14 residues. The germline V gene has CDR1 SGHDT and CDR2 YYEEEE. Trimming removed 2 bases from V and 3 bases from J, with 11 bases in between. CDR3 in DNA: TGTGCCAGCAGCTTTAGGGAGGTGCACTATGGCTACACCTTC. Amino acid sequence: CASSFREVHYGYTF.

V and J are TRBV18 and TRBJ1-6; D unresolved. The CDR3 totals 14 residues. The germline V and J ends were trimmed by 1 base and 7 bases, with 8 bases remaining between them. Germline V lookup: CDR1 KGHSH, CDR2 LQKENI. Here the CDR3 DNA reads TGTGCCAGCTCACCACAAGGAGTCAATTCACCCCTCCACTTT. Amino acid sequence: CASSPQGVNSPLHF.

This clone was counted a few times. This chain joins TRBV18 and TRBJ1-6, with a weak D call TRBD1 (5 bases). Germline V CDR1 and CDR2: KGHSH, LQKENI. This CDR3 region has 14 residues. V lost 1 base and J lost 8, with 9 bases in between. The DNA of the CDR3 is TGTGCCAGCTCACCACTTGACAGACATTCACCCCTCCACTTT. Residues: CASSPLDRHSPLHF.

Only one count was recorded for this clone. This chain uses TRBV6-1 with TRBJ2-7; D gene uncertain. This CDR3 is built from 12 residues. Trimming took 1 base from V and 9 from J, leaving 10 bases between them. Germline V gives CDR1 MNHNS, CDR2 SASEGT. The CDR3 DNA reads as TGTGCCAGCAGTGAAGAGGTTCGTGTGCAGTACTTC. It is translated as CASSEEVRVQYF.

J is TRBJ1-4 and V is TRBV28, with 12 bases fitting TRBD1. Trimming cost V 6 bases and J 4 bases; bases outside gene matches: 6. This CDR3 is built from 16 residues. CDR1 is MDHEN, CDR2 SYDVKM, per germline. Written as DNA, the CDR3 is TGTGCCAGCAGAACCGGGACAGGGGGCTTTAATGAAAAACTGTTTTTT. As protein: CASRTGTGGFNEKLFF.

This clone showed up just a few times. The chain employs TRBV28 and TRBJ2-7; weak D call: TRBD2 (5 bases). CDR1 is MDHEN and CDR2 is SYDVKM in the germline V gene. V was pared by 7 bases and J by 1 base, with 14 bases between. The CDR3 covers 14 residues. The CDR3 spells CASNSGGPSYEQYF. CDR3 DNA sequence: TGTGCCAGCAATTCGGGCGGGCCTTCCTACGAGCAGTACTTC.

The genes are TRBV6-6 and TRBJ1-1, with D uncertain. Germline CDR1 MNHNY, CDR2 SVGAGI (reference sequence). Trimming stripped 5 bases from V and 5 bases from J, with 15 bases between. The CDR3 totals 14 residues. CDR3 sequence reads: CASSQPDEGTEAFF. CDR3 in DNA: TGTGCCAGCAGTCAACCGGACGAGGGAACTGAAGCTTTCTTT.

V and J are TRBV18 and TRBJ1-6; D is undetermined. The germline V gene has CDR1 KGHSH and CDR2 LQKENI. The germline V and J ends were trimmed by 2 bases and 0 bases, with 8 bases remaining between them. The CDR3 is 16 amino acids. The CDR3 is CASSPTVSSYNSPLHF. The CDR3, as DNA: TGTGCCAGCTCACCAACAGTGAGCTCCTATAATTCACCCCTCCACTTT.

This chain connects TRBV10-1 to TRBJ2-3; no definite D call. CDR1 is WNHNN and CDR2 is SYGVQD in the germline V gene (reference sequence). Between the trimmed V and J ends, which lost 1 base and 0 bases, there was a span of 11 bases. This CDR3 is built from 16 residues. The CDR3 loop reads CASSEFRSSSTDTQYF. In DNA form, the CDR3 reads TGCGCCAGCAGTGAGTTCAGGAGCTCTAGCACAGATACGCAGTATTTT.

The gene calls are TRBV7-8 and TRBJ2-1; 8 bases map to TRBD2. This CDR3 region has 16 residues. The germline V gene encodes CDR1 SGHVS and CDR2 FQNEAQ. J gave up 3 bases and V 0 bases, and 4 bases lay outside the gene matches. CDR3 coding DNA: TGTGCCAGCAGCTTAGCGAGGGCGGGGGGCTACAATGAGCAGTTCTTC. Translated, it gives CASSLARAGGYNEQFF. The full variable domain, with the rest looked up from reference TRBV7-8 and TRBJ2-1, is GAGVSQSPRYKVAKRGQDVALRCDPISGHVSLFWYQQALGQGPEFLTYFQNEAQLDKSGLPSDRFFAERPEGSVSTLKIQRTQQEDSAVYLCASSLARAGGYNEQFFGPGTRLTVL.